The clone carrying this T cell receptor beta chain was picked up a small number of times. The antigen is not known. With a much larger clone just one base away, this may be a read error. The data belong to a study of tumor and adjacent non-tumor tissue in lung cancer. The wider study: There were fewer than 15 adenocarcinoma, a couple of squamous cell carcinoma and 1 small cell lung cancer cases. Study observations and caveats: Tumor repertoires had a smaller top 100 clone share than normal lung.

No cell sorting was done before RNA was extracted from the tissue. The germline gives CDR1 LGHNT, CDR2 FRNRAP. This CDR3 comprises 13 residues. TCRbeta libraries were built with three rounds of nested PCR, modified from ARM-PCR. TCRdb re-called the multiplex PCR reads with MiXCR, one entry per CDR3 protein. The sample has approximately 120,000 distinct CDR3 sequences, about 66% seen once; the top ten hold around 13%. What was sequenced was lung tumor tissue. The rearrangement links TRBV12-5 to TRBJ1-2; D remains unclear. The sequence was collected from a man aged 30 to 39 with non-small cell lung cancer. This CDR3 is CASGLVYGYDYTF. For the CDR3, the DNA is TGTGCTAGTGGTTTGGTATATGGCTATGACTACACCTTC.